This T cell receptor (beta chain) was found in a study (dated by TCRdb to 2012 to 2014). V is pruned by 6 bases and J by 4 bases, leaving 5 bases of the junction without a gene match. CDR1 and CDR2 were assigned from the germline V gene as KGHSH and LQKENI. The CDR3 measures 13 amino acids from cysteine to phenylalanine. This entry keeps only the CDR3 DNA: 39 bases, framed from base 1. Reads for this sample came from an Illumina Genome Analyzer IIx. TCRdb applied fastp at Q25 and MiXCR to the public reads, then kept only in-frame beta chains. Merged by CDR3 protein, the rows form single entries marked with the most common genes and DNA. Across this sample there are more than 5,500 distinct CDR3 sequences, with roughly 32% seen only once. The ten top clones hold approximately 23% of the sample. This clonotype is described as medium-sized (0.01 to 0.1%). What this receptor recognizes is not known. No per-base quality is available; no much larger clone lies one base away.

The sequence derives from a human donor. The rearrangement joined TRBV18 to TRBJ1-1; 7 bases in the middle match TRBD1. Sequenced material: blood. The DNA is TGTGCCAGCTCGTTCGACAGGGTCACTGAAGCTTTCTTT. Translated, this is CASSFDRVTEAFF.